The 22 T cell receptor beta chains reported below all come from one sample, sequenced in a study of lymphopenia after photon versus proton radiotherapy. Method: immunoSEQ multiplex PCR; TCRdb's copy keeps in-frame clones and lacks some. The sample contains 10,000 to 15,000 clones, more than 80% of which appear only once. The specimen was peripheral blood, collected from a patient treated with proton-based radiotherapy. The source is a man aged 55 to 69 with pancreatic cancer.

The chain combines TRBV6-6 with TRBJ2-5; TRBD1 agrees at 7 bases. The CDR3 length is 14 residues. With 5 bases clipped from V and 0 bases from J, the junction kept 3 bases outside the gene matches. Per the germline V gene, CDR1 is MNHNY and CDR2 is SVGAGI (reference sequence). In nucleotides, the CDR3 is TGTGCCAGCAGTCTGACAGGGAACCAAGAGACCCAGTACTTC. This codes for CASSLTGNQETQYF.

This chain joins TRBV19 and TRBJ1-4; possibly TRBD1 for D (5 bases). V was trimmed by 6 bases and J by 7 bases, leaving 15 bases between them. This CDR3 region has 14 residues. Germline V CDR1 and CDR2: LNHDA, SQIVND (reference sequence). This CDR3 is CASSQGINGEKLFF. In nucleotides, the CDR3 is TGTGCCAGTAGCCAGGGAATAAATGGTGAAAAACTGTTTTTT.

In nucleotides, the CDR3 is TGTGCCAGCAGCCAGCGGACAGGGGTAAATTTCGAGCAGTTCTTC. This translates into CASSQRTGVNFEQFF. The J gene is TRBJ2-1, the V gene TRBV14; 9 nucleotides align to TRBD1. The junction had 10 bases not matched to a gene; V was cut back by 3 bases and J by 10 bases. The length of the CDR3 is 15 residues. In germline, CDR1 is SGHDN, CDR2 FVKESK.

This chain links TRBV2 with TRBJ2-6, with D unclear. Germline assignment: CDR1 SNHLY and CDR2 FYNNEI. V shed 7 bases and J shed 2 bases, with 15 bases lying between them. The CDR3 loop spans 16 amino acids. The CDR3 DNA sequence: TGTGCCAGCAAGCACCAGGCGCTGGCTGGGGCCAACGTCCTGACTTTC. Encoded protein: CASKHQALAGANVLTF.

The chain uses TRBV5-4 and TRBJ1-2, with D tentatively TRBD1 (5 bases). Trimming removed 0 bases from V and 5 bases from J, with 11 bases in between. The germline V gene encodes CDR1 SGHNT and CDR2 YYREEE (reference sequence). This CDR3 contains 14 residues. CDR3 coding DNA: TGTGCCAGCAGCTTGGTGGGGGAACGATATGGCTACACCTTC. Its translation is CASSLVGERYGYTF.

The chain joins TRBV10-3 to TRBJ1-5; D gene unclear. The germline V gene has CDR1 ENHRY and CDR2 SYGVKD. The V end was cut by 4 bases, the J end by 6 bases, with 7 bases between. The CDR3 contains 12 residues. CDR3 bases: TGTGCCATCAGTGTCATGGGTCAGCCCCAGCATTTT. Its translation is CAISVMGQPQHF.

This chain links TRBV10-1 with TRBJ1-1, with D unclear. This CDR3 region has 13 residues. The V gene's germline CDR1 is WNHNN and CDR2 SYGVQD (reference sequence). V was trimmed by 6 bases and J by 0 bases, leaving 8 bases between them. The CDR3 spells CASSLTMNTEAFF. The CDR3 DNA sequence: TGCGCCAGCAGCTTGACGATGAACACTGAAGCTTTCTTT.

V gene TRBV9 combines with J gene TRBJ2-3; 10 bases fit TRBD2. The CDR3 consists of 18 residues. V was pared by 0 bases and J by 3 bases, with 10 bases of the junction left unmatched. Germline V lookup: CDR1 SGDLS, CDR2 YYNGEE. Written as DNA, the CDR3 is TGTGCCAGCAGCGTAGTAGGAAGGGCTAGCGGGAGAACAGATACGCAGTATTTT. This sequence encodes CASSVVGRASGRTDTQYF.

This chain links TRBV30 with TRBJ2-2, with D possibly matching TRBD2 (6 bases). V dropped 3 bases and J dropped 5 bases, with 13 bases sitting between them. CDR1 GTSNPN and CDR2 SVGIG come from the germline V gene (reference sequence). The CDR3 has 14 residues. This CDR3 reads CAWSRDSGTGELFF. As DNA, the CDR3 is TGTGCCTGGAGCCGGGACTCGGGGACCGGGGAGCTGTTTTTT.

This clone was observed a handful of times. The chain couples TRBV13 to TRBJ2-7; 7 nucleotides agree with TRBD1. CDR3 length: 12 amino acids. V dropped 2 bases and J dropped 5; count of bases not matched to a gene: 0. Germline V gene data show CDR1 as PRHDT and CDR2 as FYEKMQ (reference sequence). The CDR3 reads CASSLQGDEQYF. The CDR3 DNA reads TGTGCCAGCAGCTTACAGGGGGACGAGCAGTACTTC.

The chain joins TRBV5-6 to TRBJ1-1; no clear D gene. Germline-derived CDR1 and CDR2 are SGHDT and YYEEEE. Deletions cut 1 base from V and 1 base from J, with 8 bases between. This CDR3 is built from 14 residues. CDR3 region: CASSLQPENTEAFF. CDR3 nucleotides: TGTGCCAGCAGCTTGCAACCAGAGAACACTGAAGCTTTCTTT.

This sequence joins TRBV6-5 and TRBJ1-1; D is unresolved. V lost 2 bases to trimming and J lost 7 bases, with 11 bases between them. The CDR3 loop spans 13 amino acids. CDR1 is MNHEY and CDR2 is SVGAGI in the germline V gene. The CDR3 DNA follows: TGTGCCAGCAGTTACGAACCAAGCGGTGAAGCTTTCTTT. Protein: CASSYEPSGEAFF.

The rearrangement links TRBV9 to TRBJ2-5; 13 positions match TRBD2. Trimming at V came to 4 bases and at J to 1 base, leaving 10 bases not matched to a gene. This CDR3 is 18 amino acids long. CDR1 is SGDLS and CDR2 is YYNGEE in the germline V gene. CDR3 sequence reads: CASSPGLAGRRVQETQYF. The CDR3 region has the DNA TGTGCCAGCAGCCCGGGACTAGCGGGGAGGAGGGTCCAAGAGACCCAGTACTTC.

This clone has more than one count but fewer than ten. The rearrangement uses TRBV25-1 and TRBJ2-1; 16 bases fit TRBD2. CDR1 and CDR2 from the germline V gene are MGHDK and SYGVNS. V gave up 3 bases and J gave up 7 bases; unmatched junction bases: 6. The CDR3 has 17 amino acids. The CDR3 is CASSEGLAGGPQNEQFF. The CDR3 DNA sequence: TGTGCCAGCAGTGAGGGACTAGCGGGAGGGCCTCAGAATGAGCAGTTCTTC.

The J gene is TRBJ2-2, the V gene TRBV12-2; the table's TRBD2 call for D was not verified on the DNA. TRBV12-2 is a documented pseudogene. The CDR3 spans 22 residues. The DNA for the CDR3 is TGTGCAAGTCGCTCTAGGCCCGTAGGACTAGCGGGAGGGCCGGCGGACACCGGGGAGCTGTTTTTT. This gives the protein CASRSRPVGLAGGPADTGELFF.

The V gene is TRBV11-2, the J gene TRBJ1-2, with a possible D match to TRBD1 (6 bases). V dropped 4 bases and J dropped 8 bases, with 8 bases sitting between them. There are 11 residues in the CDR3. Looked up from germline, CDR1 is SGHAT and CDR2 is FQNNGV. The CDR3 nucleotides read TGTGCCAGCAGCTCGAGGGGGGGCTACACCTTC. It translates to CASSSRGGYTF.

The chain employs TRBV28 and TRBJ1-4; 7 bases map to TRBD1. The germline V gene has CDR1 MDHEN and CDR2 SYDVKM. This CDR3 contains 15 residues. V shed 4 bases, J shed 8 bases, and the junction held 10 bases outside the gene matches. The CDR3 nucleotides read TGTGCCAGCAGTTGGCGTGCGCAGGGGGGGGAAAAACTGTTTTTT. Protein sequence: CASSWRAQGGEKLFF.

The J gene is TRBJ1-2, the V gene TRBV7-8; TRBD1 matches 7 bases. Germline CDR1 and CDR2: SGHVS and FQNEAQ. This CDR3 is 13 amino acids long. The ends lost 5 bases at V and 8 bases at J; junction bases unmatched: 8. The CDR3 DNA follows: TGTGCCAGCAGCCCCATCAGGGGGGACGGCTACACCTTC. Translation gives CASSPIRGDGYTF.

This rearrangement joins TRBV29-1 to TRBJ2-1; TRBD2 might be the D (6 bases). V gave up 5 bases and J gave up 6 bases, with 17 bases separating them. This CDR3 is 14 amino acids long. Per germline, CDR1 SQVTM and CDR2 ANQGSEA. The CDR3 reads CSVFDPGLPNEQFF. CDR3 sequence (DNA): TGCAGCGTTTTTGATCCGGGACTGCCCAATGAGCAGTTCTTC.

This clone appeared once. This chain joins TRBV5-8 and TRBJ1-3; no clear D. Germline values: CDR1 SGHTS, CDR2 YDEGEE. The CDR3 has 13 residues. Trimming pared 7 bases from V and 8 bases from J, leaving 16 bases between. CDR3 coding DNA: TGTGCCAGCCGTAGAAGGTTCCAAGACACCATATATTTT. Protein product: CASRRRFQDTIYF.

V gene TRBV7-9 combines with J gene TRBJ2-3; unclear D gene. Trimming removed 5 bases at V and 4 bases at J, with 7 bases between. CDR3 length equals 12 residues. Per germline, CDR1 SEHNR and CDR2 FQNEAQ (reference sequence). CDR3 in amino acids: CASSGRPDTQYF. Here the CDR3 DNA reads TGTGCCAGCAGCGGGCGGCCAGATACGCAGTATTTT.

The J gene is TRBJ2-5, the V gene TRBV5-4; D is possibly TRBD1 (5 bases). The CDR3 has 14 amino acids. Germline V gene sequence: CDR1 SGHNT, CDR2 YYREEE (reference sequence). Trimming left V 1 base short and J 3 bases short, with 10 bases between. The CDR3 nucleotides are TGTGCCAGCAGCTTGATTCCAGGGAAAGAGACCCAGTACTTC. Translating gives CASSLIPGKETQYF.